A selection of T cell receptor beta chains follows, all from one sample in a study of response to subunit inactivated influenza vaccine. TCRdb independently ran MiXCR on the RT-PCR reads; one entry per CDR3 protein. The data hold roughly 290,000 distinct CDR3 sequences, with 20% to 25% observed a single time. The sequencing used PBMCs from blood, collected 21 months after vaccination. All receptors derive from a man in his fifties or sixties who received an inactivated influenza vaccine. Both conserved end residues are part of each CDR3. The D gene is left open where the match is weak. Where a row states a size, it is once, few, many or the class of an expanded clone; other rows omit it.

V gene	J gene	D gene	clone size	CDR3 protein	CDR3 DNA
TRBV13	TRBJ2-7	NA	many	CASSPNARGYYEQYF	TGTGCCAGCAGCCCCAACGCCCGGGGATACTACGAGCAGTACTTC
TRBV4-3	TRBJ2-7	TRBD2	NA	CASSQGGRNYEQYF	TGCGCCAGCAGCCAAGGCGGGAGGAATTACGAGCAGTACTTC
TRBV7-9	TRBJ2-5	NA	few	CASSFADRETQYF	TGTGCCAGCAGCTTTGCCGACAGGGAGACCCAGTACTTC
TRBV10-3	TRBJ1-2	NA	few	CAISPGTGYGYTF	TGTGCCATCAGCCCGGGCACAGGCTATGGCTACACCTTC
TRBV5-1	TRBJ2-1	NA	NA	CASSLTGTKFF	TGCGCCAGCAGCCTTACAGGGACGAAGTTCTTC
TRBV11-2	TRBJ2-5	TRBD2	few	CASSLGVWSGRRGGETQYF	TGTGCCAGCAGCTTAGGGGTGTGGAGCGGGAGGAGGGGAGGAGAGACCCAGTACTTC
TRBV12-3/TRBV12-4	TRBJ1-2	NA	few	CASSFGRRTLYGYTF	TGTGCCAGCAGTTTTGGGAGGAGGACCTTATATGGCTACACCTTC
TRBV4-3	TRBJ2-1	TRBD2	NA	CASSQDIGRAYNEQFF	TGCGCCAGCAGCCAAGATATCGGGAGGGCCTACAATGAGCAGTTCTTC
TRBV12-3/TRBV12-4	TRBJ1-2	NA	many	CASSSNYGYTF	TGTGCCAGCAGTTCCAACTATGGCTACACCTTC
TRBV5-1	TRBJ2-2	TRBD1	few	CASSLGTVNTGELFF	TGCGCCAGCAGCCTAGGGACAGTGAACACCGGGGAGCTGTTTTTT
TRBV10-2	TRBJ2-7	NA	NA	CASSESPYVTPYEQYF	TGCGCCAGCAGTGAGTCCCCATACGTTACCCCCTACGAGCAGTACTTC
TRBV7-3	TRBJ2-1	TRBD2	NA	CASSLYPSGIYNEQFF	TGTGCCAGCAGCTTATACCCTAGCGGAATATACAATGAGCAGTTCTTC
TRBV12-3/TRBV12-4	TRBJ1-2	NA	many	CASSLVNGYGYTF	TGTGCCAGCAGTTTGGTGAATGGCTATGGCTACACCTTC
TRBV11-2	TRBJ2-1	TRBD2	NA	CASSLEGAGVNEQFF	TGTGCCAGCAGCTTAGAGGGTGCGGGAGTCAATGAGCAGTTCTTC
TRBV6-1	TRBJ2-3	TRBD2	NA	CASKGLAAYTDAQYF	TGTGCCAGCAAGGGACTAGCGGCTTACACAGATGCGCAGTATTTT
TRBV10-3	TRBJ1-5	NA	many	CAISESWDPTGGNQPQHF	TGTGCCATCAGTGAGTCATGGGACCCTACGGGGGGCAATCAGCCCCAGCATTTT
TRBV5-1	TRBJ1-1	TRBD1	many	CASSSGQENTEAFF	TGTGCCAGCAGCTCGGGACAGGAGAACACTGAAGCTTTCTTT
TRBV30	TRBJ2-1	TRBD2	NA	CAWSDGLAGSSYNEQFF	TGTGCCTGGAGTGACGGACTAGCGGGGAGCTCCTACAATGAGCAGTTCTTC
TRBV4-3	TRBJ1-1	NA	few	CASSPQGFGLEYGTEAFF	TGCGCCAGCAGCCCTCAGGGGTTCGGTCTTGAATATGGCACTGAAGCTTTCTTT
TRBV20-1	TRBJ2-3	NA	NA	CSAEPGGVGTDTQYF	TGCAGTGCTGAACCGGGGGGCGTGGGCACAGATACGCAGTATTTT
TRBV10-3	TRBJ2-2	NA	NA	CAITGLTGAGELFF	TGTGCCATCACTGGACTCACCGGGGCCGGGGAGCTGTTTTTT
TRBV5-4	TRBJ2-2	NA	NA	CASSLDRGNTGELFF	TGTGCCAGCAGCTTGGATAGGGGCAACACCGGGGAGCTGTTTTTT
TRBV7-7	TRBJ2-3	NA	NA	CASSPGTNGITDTQYF	TGTGCCAGCAGCCCCGGGACGAACGGTATTACAGATACGCAGTATTTT
TRBV5-1	TRBJ2-1	NA	NA	CASSGGKEYNEQFF	TGCGCCAGCAGCGGGGGGAAGGAATACAATGAGCAGTTCTTC
TRBV28	TRBJ1-5	NA	NA	CASSLFFLQGSNQPQHF	TGTGCCAGCAGTTTATTTTTTTTACAGGGCAGCAATCAGCCCCAGCATTTT
TRBV7-9	TRBJ1-4	TRBD1	few	CASSFRGLEEKLFF	TGTGCCAGCAGCTTCAGGGGGCTCGAAGAAAAACTGTTTTTT
TRBV4-2	TRBJ1-2	NA	NA	CASSQGSGEMNYGYTF	TGTGCCAGCAGCCAAGGATCGGGGGAGATGAACTATGGCTACACCTTC
TRBV11-2	TRBJ2-7	TRBD2	NA	CASSPASGSSYEQYF	TGTGCCAGCAGCCCGGCTAGCGGGAGCTCCTACGAGCAGTACTTC
TRBV5-1	TRBJ2-1	NA	NA	CASSLVASGLVYNEQFF	TGCGCCAGCAGCTTGGTTGCCTCAGGGCTGGTTTACAATGAGCAGTTCTTC
TRBV7-9	TRBJ1-2	TRBD1	many	CASSLGQGRPNYGYTF	TGTGCCAGCAGCCTGGGACAGGGGAGGCCTAACTATGGCTACACCTTC
TRBV12-3/TRBV12-4	TRBJ1-5	NA	few	CASSFVSQGRQPQHF	TGTGCCAGCAGTTTTGTATCACAGGGTAGGCAGCCCCAGCATTTT
TRBV7-9	TRBJ1-2	NA	few	CASSPGSGEGLGYTF	TGTGCCAGCAGCCCGGGGTCGGGGGAGGGCCTGGGCTACACCTTC
TRBV6-2/TRBV6-3	TRBJ1-5	NA	NA	CASRITGNNQPQHF	TGTGCCAGCAGGATTACAGGTAACAATCAGCCCCAGCATTTT
TRBV5-1	TRBJ2-3	NA	many	CASSLDGQLTDTQYF	TGCGCCAGCAGCTTGGACGGGCAGCTCACAGATACGCAGTATTTT
TRBV7-8	TRBJ1-4	NA	few	CASSLDRFNEKLFF	TGTGCCAGCAGCTTAGACAGGTTTAATGAAAAACTGTTTTTT
TRBV15	TRBJ1-4	NA	many	CATRDEGRHEKLFF	TGTGCCACCAGGGACGAGGGAAGACATGAAAAACTGTTTTTT
TRBV12-3/TRBV12-4	TRBJ2-5	TRBD2	many	CASSRLAGGSETQYF	TGTGCCAGCAGCAGACTAGCGGGGGGGTCGGAGACCCAGTACTTC
TRBV5-1	TRBJ2-3	TRBD2	NA	CASSPSSGGSHTQYF	TGCGCCAGCAGCCCCTCTAGCGGGGGCTCACATACGCAGTATTTT
TRBV2	TRBJ1-4	NA	many	CASSESVGYATNEKLFF	TGTGCCAGCAGTGAATCAGTGGGATATGCAACTAATGAAAAACTGTTTTTT
TRBV20-1	TRBJ1-4	TRBD1	NA	CSARQGSKTINEKLFF	TGCAGTGCGAGACAGGGGAGCAAGACCATTAATGAAAAACTGTTTTTT
TRBV10-3	TRBJ2-3	NA	NA	CAISVTRSDTQYF	TGTGCCATCAGTGTTACTAGATCAGATACGCAGTATTTT